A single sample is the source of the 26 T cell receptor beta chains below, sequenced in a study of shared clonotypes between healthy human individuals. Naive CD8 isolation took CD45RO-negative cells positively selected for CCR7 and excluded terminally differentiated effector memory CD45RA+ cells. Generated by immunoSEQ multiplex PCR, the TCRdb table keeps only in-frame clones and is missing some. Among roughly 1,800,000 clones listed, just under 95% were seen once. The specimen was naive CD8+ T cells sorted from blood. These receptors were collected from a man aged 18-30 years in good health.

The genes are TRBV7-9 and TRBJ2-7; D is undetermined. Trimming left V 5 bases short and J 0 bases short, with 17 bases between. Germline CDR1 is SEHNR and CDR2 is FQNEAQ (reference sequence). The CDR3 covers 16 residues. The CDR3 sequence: CASSHRENPSSYEQYF. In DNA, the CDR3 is TGTGCCAGCAGCCATCGTGAAAATCCCAGCTCCTACGAGCAGTACTTC.

The CDR3 here is CASRDDGQVGFYSNQPQHF. In nucleotides, the CDR3 is TGTGCCAGCAGGGACGACGGACAGGTGGGCTTCTATAGCAATCAGCCCCAGCATTTT. The genes are TRBV2 and TRBJ1-5; 7 bases agree with TRBD1. Unmatched junction bases numbered 17, after V lost 6 bases and J lost 0 bases. CDR1 is SNHLY and CDR2 is FYNNEI in the germline V gene. The CDR3 covers 19 residues. The complete variable domain, with remaining parts taken from reference TRBV2 and TRBJ1-5, reads EPEVTQTPSHQVTQMGQEVILRCVPISNHLYFYWYRQILGQKVEFLVSFYNNEISEKSEIFDDQFSVERPDGSNFTLKIRSTKLEDSAMYFCASRDDGQVGFYSNQPQHFGDGTRLSIL.

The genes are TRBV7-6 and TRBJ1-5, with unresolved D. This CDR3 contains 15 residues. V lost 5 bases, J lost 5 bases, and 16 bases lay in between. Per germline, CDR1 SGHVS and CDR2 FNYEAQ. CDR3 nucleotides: TGTGCCAGCAGCCCGTCCCCAGAGGGATATCAGCCCCAGCATTTT. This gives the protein CASSPSPEGYQPQHF.

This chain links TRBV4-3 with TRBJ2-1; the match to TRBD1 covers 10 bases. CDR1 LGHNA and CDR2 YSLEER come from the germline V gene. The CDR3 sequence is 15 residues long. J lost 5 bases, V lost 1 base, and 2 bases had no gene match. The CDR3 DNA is TGCGCCAGCAGCCAAGGGACAGGGGGGAACAATGAGCAGTTCTTC. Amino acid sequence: CASSQGTGGNNEQFF.

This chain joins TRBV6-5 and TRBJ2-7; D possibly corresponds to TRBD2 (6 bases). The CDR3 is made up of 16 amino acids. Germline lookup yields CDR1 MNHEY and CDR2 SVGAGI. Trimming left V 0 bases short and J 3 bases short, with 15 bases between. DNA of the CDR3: TGTGCCAGCAGTTACTCTGTGGGGGAGGCTGACTACGAGCAGTACTTC. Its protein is CASSYSVGEADYEQYF.

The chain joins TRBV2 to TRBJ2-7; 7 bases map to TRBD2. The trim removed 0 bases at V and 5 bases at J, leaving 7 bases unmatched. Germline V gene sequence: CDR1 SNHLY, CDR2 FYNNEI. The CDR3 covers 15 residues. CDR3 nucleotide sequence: TGTGCCAGCAGTGAAGCGGTGGGAGGGGCCCACGAGCAGTACTTC. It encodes CASSEAVGGAHEQYF.

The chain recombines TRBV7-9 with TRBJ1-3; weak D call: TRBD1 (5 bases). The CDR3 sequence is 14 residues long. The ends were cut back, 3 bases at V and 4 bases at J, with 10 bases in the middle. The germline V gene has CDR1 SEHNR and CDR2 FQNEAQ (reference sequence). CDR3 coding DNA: TGTGCCAGCAGCTTGGACAACGCCGGAAACACCATATATTTT. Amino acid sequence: CASSLDNAGNTIYF.

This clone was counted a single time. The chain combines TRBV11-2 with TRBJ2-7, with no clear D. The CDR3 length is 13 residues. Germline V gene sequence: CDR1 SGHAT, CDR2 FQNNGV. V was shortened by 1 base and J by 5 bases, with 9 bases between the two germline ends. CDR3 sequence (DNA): TGTGCCAGCAGCTTAGCCCCAGGCCACGAGCAGTACTTC. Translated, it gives CASSLAPGHEQYF.

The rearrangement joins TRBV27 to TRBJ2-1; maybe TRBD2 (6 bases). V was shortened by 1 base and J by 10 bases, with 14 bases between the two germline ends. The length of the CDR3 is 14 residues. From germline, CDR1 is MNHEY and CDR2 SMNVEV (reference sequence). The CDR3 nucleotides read TGTGCCAGCAGTTTATGGGCGGGACCTCCCGAGCAGTTCTTC. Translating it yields CASSLWAGPPEQFF.

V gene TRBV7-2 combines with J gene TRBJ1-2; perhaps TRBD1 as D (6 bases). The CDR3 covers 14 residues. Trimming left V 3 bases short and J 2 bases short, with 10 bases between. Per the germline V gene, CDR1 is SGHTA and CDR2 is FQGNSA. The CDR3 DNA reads TGTGCCAGCAGCTTGGACAGAATCAACTATGGCTACACCTTC. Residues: CASSLDRINYGYTF.

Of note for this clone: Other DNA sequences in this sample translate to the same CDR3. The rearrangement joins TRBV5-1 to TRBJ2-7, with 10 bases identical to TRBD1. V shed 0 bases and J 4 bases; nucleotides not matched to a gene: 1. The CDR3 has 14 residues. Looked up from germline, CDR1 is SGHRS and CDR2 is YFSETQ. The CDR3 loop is CASSLEGQGYEQYF. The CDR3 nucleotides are TGCGCCAGCAGCTTGGAGGGACAGGGGTACGAGCAGTACTTC.

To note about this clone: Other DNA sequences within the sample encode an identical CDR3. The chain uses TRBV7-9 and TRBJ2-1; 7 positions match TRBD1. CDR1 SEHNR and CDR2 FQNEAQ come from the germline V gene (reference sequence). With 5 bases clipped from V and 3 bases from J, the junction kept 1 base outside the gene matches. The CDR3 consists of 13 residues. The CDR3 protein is CASSRDSYNEQFF. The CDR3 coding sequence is TGTGCCAGCAGCCGGGACAGCTACAATGAGCAGTTCTTC.

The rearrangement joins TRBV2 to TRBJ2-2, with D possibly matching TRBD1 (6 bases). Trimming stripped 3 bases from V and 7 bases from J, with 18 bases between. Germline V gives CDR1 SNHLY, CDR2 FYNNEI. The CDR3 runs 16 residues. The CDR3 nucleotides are TGTGCCAGCAGTGACCCCAGGGGCCGACAGATCGGGGAGCTGTTTTTT. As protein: CASSDPRGRQIGELFF. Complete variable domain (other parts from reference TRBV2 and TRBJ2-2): EPEVTQTPSHQVTQMGQEVILRCVPISNHLYFYWYRQILGQKVEFLVSFYNNEISEKSEIFDDQFSVERPDGSNFTLKIRSTKLEDSAMYFCASSDPRGRQIGELFFGEGSRLTVL.

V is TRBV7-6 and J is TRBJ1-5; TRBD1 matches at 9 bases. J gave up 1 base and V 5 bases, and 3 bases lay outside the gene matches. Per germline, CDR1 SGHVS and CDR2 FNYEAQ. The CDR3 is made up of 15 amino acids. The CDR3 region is CASSGGQGSNQPQHF. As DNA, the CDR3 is TGTGCCAGCAGCGGGGGACAGGGCAGCAATCAGCCCCAGCATTTT.

CDR3 in amino acids: CASSSHAMGSYTF. In DNA, the CDR3 is TGTGCCAGCAGCTCCCACGCTATGGGCAGCTACACCTTC. V and J are TRBV7-9 and TRBJ1-2; D not certain. The CDR3 length is 13 residues. Trimming cost V 4 bases and J 9 bases, with 15 bases left between them. Germline CDR1 is SEHNR and CDR2 is FQNEAQ (reference sequence).

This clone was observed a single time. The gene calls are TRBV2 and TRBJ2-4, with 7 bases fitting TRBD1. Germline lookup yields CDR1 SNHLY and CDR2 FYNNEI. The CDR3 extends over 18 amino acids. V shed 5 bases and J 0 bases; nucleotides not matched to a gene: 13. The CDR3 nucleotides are TGTGCCAGCAGTCCCCTAGCCGGACAGGTCCTAGCCAAAAACATTCAGTACTTC. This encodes CASSPLAGQVLAKNIQYF.

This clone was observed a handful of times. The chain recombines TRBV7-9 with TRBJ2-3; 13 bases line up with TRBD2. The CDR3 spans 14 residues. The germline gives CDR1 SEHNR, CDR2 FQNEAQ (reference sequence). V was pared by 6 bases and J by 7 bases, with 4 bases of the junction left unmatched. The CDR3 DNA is TGTGCCAGCAGTGGACTAGCGGGAGAAAATACGCAGTATTTT. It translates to CASSGLAGENTQYF. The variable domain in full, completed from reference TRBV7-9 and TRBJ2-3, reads DTGVSQNPRHKITKRGQNVTFRCDPISEHNRLYWYRQTLGQGPEFLTYFQNEAQLEKSRLLSDRFSAERPKGSFSTLEIQRTEQGDSAMYLCASSGLAGENTQYFGPGTRLTVL.

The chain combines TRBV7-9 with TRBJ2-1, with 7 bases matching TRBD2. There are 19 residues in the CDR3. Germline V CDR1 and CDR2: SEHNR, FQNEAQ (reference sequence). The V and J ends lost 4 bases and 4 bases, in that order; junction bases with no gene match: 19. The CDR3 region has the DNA TGTGCCAGCAGCTCCAAAACCGTTCCGGGACGGGGGGTATACAATGAGCAGTTCTTC. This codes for CASSSKTVPGRGVYNEQFF. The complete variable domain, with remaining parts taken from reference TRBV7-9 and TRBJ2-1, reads DTGVSQNPRHKITKRGQNVTFRCDPISEHNRLYWYRQTLGQGPEFLTYFQNEAQLEKSRLLSDRFSAERPKGSFSTLEIQRTEQGDSAMYLCASSSKTVPGRGVYNEQFFGPGTRLTVL.

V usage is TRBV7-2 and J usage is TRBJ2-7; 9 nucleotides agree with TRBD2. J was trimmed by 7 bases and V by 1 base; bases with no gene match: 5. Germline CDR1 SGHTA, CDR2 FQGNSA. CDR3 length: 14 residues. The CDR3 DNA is TGTGCCAGCAGCTTAGATGCGGGAGGGGGGGAGCAGTACTTC. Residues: CASSLDAGGGEQYF.

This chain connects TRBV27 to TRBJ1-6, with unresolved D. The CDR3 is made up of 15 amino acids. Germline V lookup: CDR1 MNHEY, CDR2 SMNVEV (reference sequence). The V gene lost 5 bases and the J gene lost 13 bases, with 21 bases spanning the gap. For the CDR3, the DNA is TGTGCCAGCAGTCCTAACAGCGGGGATTTGTCCCCCCTCCACTTT. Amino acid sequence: CASSPNSGDLSPLHF.

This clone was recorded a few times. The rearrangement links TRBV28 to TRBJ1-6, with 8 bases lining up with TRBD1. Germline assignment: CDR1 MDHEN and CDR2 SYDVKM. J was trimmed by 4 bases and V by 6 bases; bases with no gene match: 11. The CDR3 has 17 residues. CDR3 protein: CASSKGTGVDYNSPLHF. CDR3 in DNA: TGTGCCAGCAGCAAGGGGACAGGCGTTGATTATAATTCACCCCTCCACTTT. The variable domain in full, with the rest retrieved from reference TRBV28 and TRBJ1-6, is DVKVTQSSRYLVKRTGEKVFLECVQDMDHENMFWYRQDPGLGLRLIYFSYDVKMKEKGDIPEGYSVSREKKERFSLILESASTNQTSMYLCASSKGTGVDYNSPLHFGNGTRLTVT.

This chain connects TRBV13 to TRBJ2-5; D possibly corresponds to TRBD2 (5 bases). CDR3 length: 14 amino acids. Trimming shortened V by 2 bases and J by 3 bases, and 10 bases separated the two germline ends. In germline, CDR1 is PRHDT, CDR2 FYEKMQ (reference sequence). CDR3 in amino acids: CASSLRGHEETQYF. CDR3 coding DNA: TGTGCCAGCAGCTTACGAGGGCACGAAGAGACCCAGTACTTC.

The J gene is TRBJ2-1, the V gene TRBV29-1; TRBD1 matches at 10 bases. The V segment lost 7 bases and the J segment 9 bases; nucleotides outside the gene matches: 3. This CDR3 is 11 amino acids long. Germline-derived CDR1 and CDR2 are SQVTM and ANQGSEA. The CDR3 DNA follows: TGCAGCGGACAGGGGGCCGGTGAGCAGTTCTTC. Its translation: CSGQGAGEQFF.

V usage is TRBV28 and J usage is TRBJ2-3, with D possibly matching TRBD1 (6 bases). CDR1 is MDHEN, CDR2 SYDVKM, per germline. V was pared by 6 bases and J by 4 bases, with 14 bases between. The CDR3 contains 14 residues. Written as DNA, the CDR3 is TGTGCCAGCAGCCCGACAGGCTCGGCAGATACGCAGTATTTT. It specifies CASSPTGSADTQYF.

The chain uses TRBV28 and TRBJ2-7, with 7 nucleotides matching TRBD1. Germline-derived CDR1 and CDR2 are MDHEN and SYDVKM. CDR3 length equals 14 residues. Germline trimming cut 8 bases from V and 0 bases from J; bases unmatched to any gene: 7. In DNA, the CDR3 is TGTGCCAGCTCTGGGGACAGTCACTCCTACGAGCAGTACTTC. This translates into CASSGDSHSYEQYF.

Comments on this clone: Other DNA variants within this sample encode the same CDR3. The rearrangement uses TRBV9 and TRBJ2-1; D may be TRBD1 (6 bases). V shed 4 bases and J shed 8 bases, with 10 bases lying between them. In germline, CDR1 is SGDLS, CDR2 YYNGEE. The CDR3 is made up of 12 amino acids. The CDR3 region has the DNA TGTGCCAGCAGCCCCAGGGGATATGAGCAGTTCTTC. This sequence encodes CASSPRGYEQFF.